This is a list of T cell receptor beta chains from one sample in a study of cytomegalovirus exposure and HLA in healthy donors. Libraries were prepared by immunoSEQ multiplex PCR; TCRdb keeps only in-frame clonotypes and omits some of them. The sample contains 150,000 to 200,000 clones, 77% of which appear only once. The sequenced sample was PBMCs. The receptors come from a female donor in good health and CMV-seronegative. Both conserved end residues are part of each CDR3. A D gene is named only where the DNA matches it firmly. Expanded clones get a size class; other rows say once, few or many, or leave the size out.

clone_size: -
v_call: TRBV6-6
j_call: TRBJ1-1
d_call: TRBD1
cdr3_nt: TGTGCCAGCAGCGCCGGGACAGGGGTCACTGAAGCTTTCTTT
cdr3_aa: CASSAGTGVTEAFF

clone_size: -
v_call: TRBV5-4
j_call: TRBJ2-3
d_call: TRBD2
cdr3_nt: TGTGCCAGCAGCCAAACCGGGACTATCCTCAATACGCAGTATTTT
cdr3_aa: CASSQTGTILNTQYF

clone_size: -
v_call: TRBV7-8
j_call: TRBJ1-2
d_call: -
cdr3_nt: TGTGCCAGCAGCTTGACAGTTAACTATGGCTACACCTTC
cdr3_aa: CASSLTVNYGYTF

clone_size: -
v_call: TRBV18
j_call: TRBJ1-2
d_call: TRBD1
cdr3_nt: TGTGCCAGCTCACCATATGGACAGGGGACCTCCTATGGCTACACCTTC
cdr3_aa: CASSPYGQGTSYGYTF

clone_size: -
v_call: TRBV28
j_call: TRBJ2-2
d_call: TRBD1
cdr3_nt: TGTGCCAGCAGTCCCGGGACAGCGAACACCGGGGAGCTGTTTTTT
cdr3_aa: CASSPGTANTGELFF

clone_size: -
v_call: TRBV18
j_call: TRBJ1-1
d_call: TRBD1
cdr3_nt: TGTGCCAGCTCAGAGGACAGGACGGGTTTAACTGAAGCTTTCTTT
cdr3_aa: CASSEDRTGLTEAFF

clone_size: -
v_call: TRBV18
j_call: TRBJ2-1
d_call: TRBD1
cdr3_nt: TGTGCCAGCTCATCAAACCAGGGGGCGCCTGGCGATGAGCAGTTCTTC
cdr3_aa: CASSSNQGAPGDEQFF

clone_size: -
v_call: TRBV11-2
j_call: TRBJ2-5
d_call: TRBD2
cdr3_nt: TGTGCCAGCAGCTCGTCCCGTAGCGGGAGCCACCAAGAGACCCAGTACTTC
cdr3_aa: CASSSSRSGSHQETQYF

clone_size: -
v_call: TRBV7-8
j_call: TRBJ1-2
d_call: TRBD1
cdr3_nt: TGTGCCAGCAGCAGCCGGGACAGGGTTGGCTACACCTTC
cdr3_aa: CASSSRDRVGYTF

clone_size: -
v_call: TRBV9
j_call: TRBJ2-6
d_call: -
cdr3_nt: TGTGCCAGCAGCGAGCAGACCGGGACTTCGAACTCTGGGGCCAACGTCCTGACTTTC
cdr3_aa: CASSEQTGTSNSGANVLTF

clone_size: few
v_call: TRBV19
j_call: TRBJ2-7
d_call: -
cdr3_nt: TGTGCCAGTAGGCAGGAGGGAACCTACGAGCAGTACTTC
cdr3_aa: CASRQEGTYEQYF

clone_size: -
v_call: TRBV5-5
j_call: TRBJ2-5
d_call: -
cdr3_nt: TGTGCCAGCAGCCCCGTAGGGACAGCGGGAGAGACCCAGTACTTC
cdr3_aa: CASSPVGTAGETQYF

clone_size: -
v_call: TRBV6-6
j_call: TRBJ1-2
d_call: -
cdr3_nt: TGTGCCAGCACAGGGACATTGGTCTCCCGCTATGGCTACACCTTC
cdr3_aa: CASTGTLVSRYGYTF

clone_size: -
v_call: TRBV6-4
j_call: TRBJ1-3
d_call: -
cdr3_nt: TGTGCCAGCAGGACGGGACACCTAAAGGAATCTGGAAACACCATATATTTT
cdr3_aa: CASRTGHLKESGNTIYF

clone_size: few
v_call: TRBV19
j_call: TRBJ1-6
d_call: -
cdr3_nt: TGTGCCAGTAGTATAGATCTCGGGGGAGCGAAGAATTCACCCCTCCACTTT
cdr3_aa: CASSIDLGGAKNSPLHF

clone_size: -
v_call: TRBV4-3
j_call: TRBJ1-3
d_call: -
cdr3_nt: TGCGCCAGCAGCCAAGAAAGTCCGGGTGGCTCTGGAAACACCATATATTTT
cdr3_aa: CASSQESPGGSGNTIYF

clone_size: once
v_call: TRBV10-3
j_call: TRBJ2-1
d_call: -
cdr3_nt: TGTGCCATCAGTGGGGTGGGAGAAGATGAGCAGTTCTTC
cdr3_aa: CAISGVGEDEQFF

clone_size: -
v_call: TRBV11-2
j_call: TRBJ2-7
d_call: -
cdr3_nt: TGTGCCAGCAGCTCACCCGGGGGTTTATTCTCCTACGAGCAGTACTTC
cdr3_aa: CASSSPGGLFSYEQYF

clone_size: -
v_call: TRBV5-4
j_call: TRBJ2-5
d_call: TRBD2
cdr3_nt: TGTGCCAGCAAGGCGGGGCTAGCGGAAGAGACCCAGTACTTC
cdr3_aa: CASKAGLAEETQYF

clone_size: -
v_call: TRBV19
j_call: TRBJ2-7
d_call: -
cdr3_nt: TGTGCCAGTAGCTTAGACAGTAATCCCTACGAGCAGTACTTC
cdr3_aa: CASSLDSNPYEQYF

clone_size: -
v_call: TRBV6-5
j_call: TRBJ2-7
d_call: -
cdr3_nt: TGTGCCAGCAGTTACCTTCGGGAGCACGAGCAGTACTTC
cdr3_aa: CASSYLREHEQYF

clone_size: -
v_call: TRBV27
j_call: TRBJ2-7
d_call: TRBD1
cdr3_nt: TGTGCCAGCAGTTTATGGACAGGCTACGACTACGAGCAGTACTTC
cdr3_aa: CASSLWTGYDYEQYF

clone_size: few
v_call: TRBV7-2
j_call: TRBJ2-2
d_call: TRBD1
cdr3_nt: TGTGCCAGCAGCTGGACAGGGGGCCGGGTATTGAACACCGGGGAGCTGTTTTTT
cdr3_aa: CASSWTGGRVLNTGELFF

clone_size: -
v_call: TRBV4-3
j_call: TRBJ2-3
d_call: -
cdr3_nt: TGCGCCAGCAGTTATCGGGGCACAGATACGCAGTATTTT
cdr3_aa: CASSYRGTDTQYF

clone_size: -
v_call: TRBV6-1
j_call: TRBJ2-7
d_call: TRBD2
cdr3_nt: TGTGCCAGCACAGGGACTAGCGGGTCCTACGAGCAGTACTTC
cdr3_aa: CASTGTSGSYEQYF

clone_size: -
v_call: TRBV5-4
j_call: TRBJ2-7
d_call: -
cdr3_nt: TGTGCCAGCAGCCAAGTTTCGACGGGTTCCTACGAGCAGTACTTC
cdr3_aa: CASSQVSTGSYEQYF

clone_size: -
v_call: TRBV5-1
j_call: TRBJ1-5
d_call: -
cdr3_nt: TGCGCCAGCAGCTTGGGCGGTAGCAATCAGCCCCAGCATTTT
cdr3_aa: CASSLGGSNQPQHF

clone_size: -
v_call: TRBV7-2
j_call: TRBJ2-5
d_call: TRBD2
cdr3_nt: TGTGCCAGCAGCCCCCCCGGACTAGCATTCCAAGAGACCCAGTACTTC
cdr3_aa: CASSPPGLAFQETQYF

clone_size: -
v_call: TRBV5-1
j_call: TRBJ1-1
d_call: -
cdr3_nt: TGCGCCAGCATCCCCGGGGGGGCCTTGAACACTGAAGCTTTCTTT
cdr3_aa: CASIPGGALNTEAFF

clone_size: -
v_call: TRBV28
j_call: TRBJ2-1
d_call: -
cdr3_nt: TGTGCCAGCAGCTTTAGCTGGGATGAGCAGTTCTTC
cdr3_aa: CASSFSWDEQFF

clone_size: -
v_call: TRBV10-3
j_call: TRBJ1-1
d_call: -
cdr3_nt: TGTGCCATCAGTGAGTCGGGGGGACGGAAGAACACTGAAGCTTTCTTT
cdr3_aa: CAISESGGRKNTEAFF

clone_size: -
v_call: TRBV6-5
j_call: TRBJ1-2
d_call: -
cdr3_nt: TGTGCCAGCAGTTACGCAGGGTTCTATGGCTACACCTTC
cdr3_aa: CASSYAGFYGYTF

clone_size: -
v_call: TRBV7-9
j_call: TRBJ1-6
d_call: -
cdr3_nt: TGTGCCAGCAACCCGCCCGGCAGGCCAGATTCACCCCTCCACTTT
cdr3_aa: CASNPPGRPDSPLHF

clone_size: -
v_call: TRBV18
j_call: TRBJ1-1
d_call: -
cdr3_nt: TGTGCCAGCTCACCCTCCGGCAGGGGAGTCGGCACTGAAGCTTTCTTT
cdr3_aa: CASSPSGRGVGTEAFF

clone_size: -
v_call: TRBV30
j_call: TRBJ1-5
d_call: -
cdr3_nt: TGTGCCTGGAGTCTGGGGGCGCTTTATAGCAATCAGCCCCAGCATTTT
cdr3_aa: CAWSLGALYSNQPQHF

clone_size: -
v_call: TRBV19
j_call: TRBJ1-2
d_call: -
cdr3_nt: TGTGCCAGTAGTATATCATCGGACAAGCTCTATGGCTACACCTTC
cdr3_aa: CASSISSDKLYGYTF

clone_size: once
v_call: TRBV18
j_call: TRBJ1-3
d_call: -
cdr3_nt: TGTGCCAGCTCACCACAAAAGGAAGGGAGCGGAAACACCATATATTTT
cdr3_aa: CASSPQKEGSGNTIYF

clone_size: once
v_call: TRBV6-5
j_call: TRBJ1-6
d_call: -
cdr3_nt: TGTGCCAGCAGTTACGGCCAGCCTAGCTATAATTCACCCCTCCACTTT
cdr3_aa: CASSYGQPSYNSPLHF

clone_size: -
v_call: TRBV18
j_call: TRBJ1-4
d_call: -
cdr3_nt: TGTGCCAGCTCACCACCAGAGACTAATGAAAAACTGTTTTTT
cdr3_aa: CASSPPETNEKLFF

clone_size: -
v_call: TRBV4-1
j_call: TRBJ2-2
d_call: -
cdr3_nt: TGCGCCAGCAGCCAACCTGGGGGGGCCGGCACCGGGGAGCTGTTTTTT
cdr3_aa: CASSQPGGAGTGELFF

clone_size: once
v_call: TRBV10-1
j_call: TRBJ1-2
d_call: -
cdr3_nt: TGCGCCAGCACCGGGAGCGGGGCTGGAGTAGATGGCTACACCTTC
cdr3_aa: CASTGSGAGVDGYTF

clone_size: -
v_call: TRBV27
j_call: TRBJ2-7
d_call: -
cdr3_nt: TGTGCCAGCAGTTTTACCTACGAGCAGTACTTC
cdr3_aa: CASSFTYEQYF

clone_size: -
v_call: TRBV6-6
j_call: TRBJ2-7
d_call: TRBD1
cdr3_nt: TGTGCCAGCAGGACTGGACAGGGGGGCGAGCAGTACTTC
cdr3_aa: CASRTGQGGEQYF

clone_size: -
v_call: TRBV6-4
j_call: TRBJ2-3
d_call: TRBD2
cdr3_nt: TGTGCCAGCAGTGATTTTAGCGGGGGGAGTAAAGATACGCAGTATTTT
cdr3_aa: CASSDFSGGSKDTQYF

clone_size: -
v_call: TRBV6-5
j_call: TRBJ2-4
d_call: TRBD2
cdr3_nt: TGTGCCAGCAGGGGGGAGGGAGCCAAAAACATTCAGTACTTC
cdr3_aa: CASRGEGAKNIQYF

clone_size: -
v_call: TRBV5-1
j_call: TRBJ2-3
d_call: -
cdr3_nt: TGCGCCAGCAGCTTGAGTGCAGGGGCGGCAGATACGCAGTATTTT
cdr3_aa: CASSLSAGAADTQYF

clone_size: -
v_call: TRBV5-4
j_call: TRBJ2-1
d_call: TRBD2
cdr3_nt: TGTGCCAGCAGCTCGAGACTAGCGGGATCGGGTGAGCAGTTCTTC
cdr3_aa: CASSSRLAGSGEQFF

clone_size: -
v_call: TRBV5-1
j_call: TRBJ2-1
d_call: -
cdr3_nt: TGCGCCAGCAGCCCAGGGGATCATAGAGACAATGAGCAGTTCTTC
cdr3_aa: CASSPGDHRDNEQFF

clone_size: -
v_call: TRBV19
j_call: TRBJ1-1
d_call: TRBD1
cdr3_nt: TGTGCCAGTAGTATAGTGGACAGGCACGGGACTGAAGCTTTCTTT
cdr3_aa: CASSIVDRHGTEAFF

clone_size: -
v_call: TRBV13
j_call: TRBJ2-7
d_call: TRBD2
cdr3_nt: TGTGCCAGCAGCTTAGGCCCCCTACTAGCGGGAGGATACGAGCAGTACTTC
cdr3_aa: CASSLGPLLAGGYEQYF

clone_size: few
v_call: TRBV30
j_call: TRBJ1-3
d_call: TRBD1
cdr3_nt: TGTGCCTGGATCCTGGACAGGGTTGGAAACACCATATATTTT
cdr3_aa: CAWILDRVGNTIYF

clone_size: -
v_call: TRBV6-1
j_call: TRBJ1-5
d_call: -
cdr3_nt: TGTGCCATCGCAAGAAGGGGGAGCAATCAGCCCCAGCATTTT
cdr3_aa: CAIARRGSNQPQHF

clone_size: -
v_call: TRBV5-6
j_call: TRBJ2-7
d_call: -
cdr3_nt: TGTGCCAGCAGCTTGGGATTAGAATACTACGAGCAGTACTTC
cdr3_aa: CASSLGLEYYEQYF

clone_size: -
v_call: TRBV7-6
j_call: TRBJ2-7
d_call: TRBD1
cdr3_nt: TGTGCCAGCAGCTTAAGGGGGACAGGGAACTTCCACGAGCAGTACTTC
cdr3_aa: CASSLRGTGNFHEQYF

clone_size: -
v_call: TRBV7-3
j_call: TRBJ2-1
d_call: -
cdr3_nt: TGTGCCAGCAGCTTCTCGGGAACCATTGAGCAGTTCTTC
cdr3_aa: CASSFSGTIEQFF

clone_size: few
v_call: TRBV4-2
j_call: TRBJ1-1
d_call: -
cdr3_nt: TGTGCCAGCAGCCAAGAACCCCGGCAGGCAGCTTTCTTT
cdr3_aa: CASSQEPRQAAFF

clone_size: -
v_call: TRBV18
j_call: TRBJ2-5
d_call: -
cdr3_nt: TGTGCCAGCTCGCCAGGCATCGAGACCCAGTACTTC
cdr3_aa: CASSPGIETQYF

clone_size: once
v_call: TRBV6-5
j_call: TRBJ1-1
d_call: TRBD1
cdr3_nt: TGTGCCAGCAACCCCGGGACAGGGGGCCGAGCTTTCTTT
cdr3_aa: CASNPGTGGRAFF